These T cell receptor beta chains were read from a single sample in a study of blood T cell repertoires in COVID-19. The table came from immunoSEQ multiplex PCR; TCRdb's copy has only in-frame clones and leaves some out. The sample carries 100,000 to 150,000 clones, 86% recorded once. The sequencing input was peripheral blood. Source of these receptors: a human donor in a cohort sampled during active COVID-19. Each CDR3 is given with its conserved first and last residue. Fields, in order: D gene, V gene, clone size, J gene, CDR3 protein, CDR3 DNA. The D gene is left open where the match is weak. Clone size is given for some rows only: seen once, a few or many times, or a class if the clone is expanded.

>-|TRBV5-1|-|TRBJ2-2
CASSFGTGTGELFF
TGCGCCAGCAGCTTTGGTACCGGCACCGGGGAGCTGTTTTTT
>TRBD2|TRBV6-6|-|TRBJ2-7
CASSWSGSSYEQYF
TGTGCCAGCAGTTGGAGCGGGAGCTCCTACGAGCAGTACTTC
>TRBD2|TRBV7-2|-|TRBJ2-7
CASSFIAGAGYEQYF
TGTGCCAGCAGCTTCATAGCGGGAGCTGGTTACGAGCAGTACTTC
>TRBD1|TRBV2|few|TRBJ1-5
CASRSNRGDNQPQHF
TGTGCCAGCAGAAGTAACAGGGGAGACAATCAGCCCCAGCATTTT
>-|TRBV19|few|TRBJ1-5
CASSILPRGQPQHF
TGTGCCAGTAGTATACTCCCCCGCGGTCAGCCCCAGCATTTT
>TRBD1|TRBV7-9|-|TRBJ1-1
CASSSPGQGNTEAFF
TGTGCCAGCAGCTCTCCGGGACAGGGGAACACTGAAGCTTTCTTT
>TRBD1|TRBV9|-|TRBJ1-6
CASSVEGDRGLGSPLHF
TGTGCCAGCAGCGTAGAGGGGGACAGGGGGCTCGGTTCACCCCTCCACTTT
>TRBD1|TRBV28|-|TRBJ1-2
CASSWGQANYGYTF
TGTGCCAGCAGTTGGGGACAGGCGAACTATGGCTACACCTTC
>-|TRBV30|-|TRBJ1-2
CAWSVLRGNYGYTF
TGTGCCTGGAGTGTACTGAGGGGGAACTATGGCTACACCTTC
>-|TRBV28|-|TRBJ2-5
CASSLPTGRGETQYF
TGTGCCAGCAGTTTACCTACAGGGAGAGGGGAGACCCAGTACTTC
>-|TRBV7-3|-|TRBJ2-1
CASSLGPPDYNEQFF
TGTGCCAGCAGCTTAGGCCCACCAGACTACAATGAGCAGTTCTTC
>TRBD2|TRBV9|-|TRBJ2-1
CASSVVGTSGSNEQFF
TGTGCCAGCAGCGTAGTTGGGACTAGCGGGAGTAATGAGCAGTTCTTC
>TRBD2|TRBV3-1/TRBV3-2|-|TRBJ2-7
CASSPIAGIKYEQYF
TGTGCCAGCAGCCCAATAGCGGGGATCAAGTACGAGCAGTACTTC
>TRBD1|TRBV18|once|TRBJ1-4
CASSGQLNEKLFF
TGTGCCAGCTCGGGACAGCTCAATGAAAAACTGTTTTTT
>-|TRBV7-9|once|TRBJ1-2
CASSQDIRYGYTF
TGTGCCAGCAGCCAAGACATCCGCTATGGCTACACCTTC
>TRBD1|TRBV7-8|-|TRBJ1-1
CASSLRDRGNTEAFF
TGTGCCAGCAGCCTCCGGGACAGGGGGAACACTGAAGCTTTCTTT
>-|TRBV5-5|few|TRBJ1-1
CASSFARRQNTEAFF
TGTGCCAGCAGCTTCGCCCGGCGGCAGAACACTGAAGCTTTCTTT
>TRBD2|TRBV7-9|-|TRBJ2-3
CASSWDSGGSTDTQYF
TGTGCCAGCAGCTGGGATAGCGGGGGAAGCACAGATACGCAGTATTTT
>TRBD2|TRBV2|-|TRBJ2-3
CASTGGLAGVVTPDTQYF
TGTGCCAGTACCGGCGGACTAGCGGGAGTGGTAACCCCAGATACGCAGTATTTT
>-|TRBV11-2|-|TRBJ1-4
CASSLVGRMNEKLFF
TGTGCCAGCAGCTTAGTAGGCAGGATGAATGAAAAACTGTTTTTT
>-|TRBV15|few|TRBJ1-1
CATSRVMNTEAFF
TGTGCCACCAGCAGAGTCATGAACACTGAAGCTTTCTTT
>TRBD1|TRBV9|-|TRBJ2-7
CASSPSGWGQGSNEQYF
TGTGCCAGCAGCCCATCCGGTTGGGGACAGGGCTCCAACGAGCAGTACTTC
>-|TRBV7-8|-|TRBJ2-7
CASSLGPGVASLAYEQYF
TGTGCCAGCAGCTTAGGTCCCGGGGTCGCGAGTCTGGCCTACGAGCAGTACTTC
>TRBD2|TRBV19|-|TRBJ2-7
CASSFGTSGTFYEQYF
TGTGCCAGTAGTTTTGGGACTAGCGGGACTTTTTACGAGCAGTACTTC
>TRBD1|TRBV5-1|-|TRBJ2-3
CASSYPPGGSRDTQYF
TGCGCCAGCAGCTACCCTCCAGGGGGCAGTCGGGATACGCAGTATTTT
>-|TRBV5-1|-|TRBJ2-2
CASSLAVFSTGLDTGELFF
TGCGCCAGCAGCTTGGCGGTTTTTTCGACAGGCCTTGACACCGGGGAGCTGTTTTTT
>-|TRBV6-5|-|TRBJ2-5
CASRVSGGIQETQYF
TGTGCCAGCAGGGTCAGTGGCGGCATCCAAGAGACCCAGTACTTC
>TRBD2|TRBV5-1|-|TRBJ2-7
CASSWGGTSGRLEQYF
TGCGCCAGCTCATGGGGGGGTACTAGCGGGAGACTCGAGCAGTACTTC
>TRBD1|TRBV18|-|TRBJ2-6
CASSPPLGQTTRWANVLTF
TGTGCCAGCTCACCACCGTTGGGACAGACGACTCGCTGGGCCAACGTCCTGACTTTC
>TRBD2|TRBV19|once|TRBJ2-3
CASSRTSGRGTDTQYF
TGTGCCAGTTCACGGACTAGCGGGAGAGGAACAGATACGCAGTATTTT
>TRBD1|TRBV13|once|TRBJ1-6
CASSSLLQGHSPLHF
TGTGCCAGCAGCTCGTTACTACAGGGGCATTCACCCCTCCACTTT
>-|TRBV21-1|few|TRBJ2-7
CASSKGFWDYLHWEQYF
TGTGCCAGCAGCAAAGGATTTTGGGACTACTTGCATTGGGAGCAGTACTTC
>TRBD2|TRBV18|-|TRBJ2-1
CASSVAGGPYNEQFF
TGTGCCAGCTCAGTAGCGGGAGGGCCCTACAATGAGCAGTTCTTC
>TRBD1|TRBV2|-|TRBJ2-7
CASSAGGQGFEQYF
TGTGCCAGCAGTGCAGGCGGACAGGGCTTTGAGCAGTACTTC
>TRBD1|TRBV18|-|TRBJ1-5
CASSPRETGGRQPQHF
TGTGCCAGCTCACCACGAGAGACAGGGGGCCGTCAGCCCCAGCATTTT
>TRBD2|TRBV20-1|-|TRBJ2-4
CSASGLAGVVSKNIQYF
TGCAGTGCTAGTGGGCTAGCGGGAGTAGTGTCCAAAAACATTCAGTACTTC
>-|TRBV5-1|-|TRBJ2-3
CASSLTQGSGTDTQYF
TGCGCCAGCAGCTTAACCCAGGGGTCGGGCACAGATACGCAGTATTTT
>TRBD2|TRBV29-1|-|TRBJ2-1
CSVEGTVSSGSWNEQFF
TGCAGCGTTGAGGGCACGGTTTCTAGCGGGAGTTGGAATGAGCAGTTCTTC
>-|TRBV7-2|-|TRBJ2-1
CASSLVFAQLAHEQFF
TGTGCCAGCAGCTTAGTTTTCGCCCAACTAGCACATGAGCAGTTCTTC
>TRBD2|TRBV5-1|-|TRBJ2-1
CASSNPGLANEQFF
TGCGCCAGCAGTAACCCGGGACTAGCCAATGAGCAGTTCTTC